This T cell receptor beta chain was retrieved from a study of OX40 agonist ivuxolimab in advanced cancers. Study details: Ivuxolimab, an agonist antibody against OX40 (CD134), was given to patients. Prior therapy, whether anti-PD-1, anti-PD-L1 or anti-CTLA-4, was allowed, and approximately 37% had some. Study outcomes and limitations: On average, CD8+ T cells had more expanded clones than CD4+. In the 0.1 to 3.0 mg/kg range, CD4+ and CD8+ blood T cells had expanded clonally by week 6.

Details on this clone: Its matching antigen is unknown.

Clones were read by immunoSEQ multiplex PCR, and TCRdb kept only the in-frame ones, dropping some. The repertoire holds some 47,000 clones, with approximately 80% as singletons. Per the germline V gene, CDR1 is SGHAT and CDR2 is FQNNGV. The V end was cut by 1 base, the J end by 1 base, with 7 bases between. The CDR3 is 14 amino acids. The rearrangement joins TRBV11-2 to TRBJ1-1, with a possible D match to TRBD1 (5 bases). Sequencing was performed on CD4+ or CD8+ T cells sorted from blood, taken in a trial of the OX40 agonist ivuxolimab. This receptor was obtained from an adult with an advanced solid tumor such as melanoma, head and neck, liver or kidney cancer. The CDR3 nucleotides read TGTGCCAGCAGCTTAGGACAGCCGAACACTGAAGCTTTCTTT. Amino acids: CASSLGQPNTEAFF.